The 21 T cell receptor beta chains below all came from one sample that was sequenced in a study of cytomegalovirus exposure and HLA in healthy donors. It was with 60 Vbeta and 13 Jbeta primers that the PCR ran. Measured with immunoSEQ multiplex PCR; TCRdb has only the in-frame clones, and not every one. The sample has fewer than 100,000 clones, more than 60% seen once. The material sequenced was PBMCs. All receptors derive from a man aged 55 to 70 in good health and CMV-seropositive.

This clone was recorded once. The chain carries TRBV4-3 and TRBJ1-4, with a tentative D call TRBD1 (6 bases). V lost 1 base, J lost 6 bases, and 15 bases lay in between. Germline V lookup: CDR1 LGHNA, CDR2 YSLEER. This CDR3 comprises 16 residues. The CDR3 nucleotides are TGCGCCAGCAGCCAAGGAGGGGGGGGGCTGCATGAAAAACTGTTTTTT. This encodes CASSQGGGGLHEKLFF.

The chain recombines TRBV5-4 with TRBJ1-4; 9 positions match TRBD1. Trimming removed 4 bases from V and 8 bases from J; junction bases left unmatched: 9. The CDR3 loop spans 15 amino acids. In germline, CDR1 is SGHNT, CDR2 YYREEE (reference sequence). The CDR3 sequence is CASSPTTGGLEKLFF. CDR3 nucleotides: TGTGCCAGCAGCCCGACGACAGGGGGATTAGAAAAACTGTTTTTT.

This chain uses TRBV5-1 with TRBJ1-2, with D unresolved. Trimming shortened V by 0 bases and J by 8 bases, and 14 bases separated the two germline ends. The CDR3 is 14 amino acids. Germline V gives CDR1 SGHRS, CDR2 YFSETQ. The CDR3 bases are TGCGCCAGCAGCTTGGTCCCGGACTCCTGGGGCTACACCTTC. It specifies CASSLVPDSWGYTF.

This clone was picked up one time. The V call is TRBV7-3, the J call TRBJ2-3; D is uncertain. The germline gives CDR1 SGHTA, CDR2 FQGTGA. V shed 5 bases and J shed 4 bases, with 4 bases lying between them. The CDR3 consists of 11 residues. The CDR3 loop is CASSNSDTQYF. The CDR3 nucleotides read TGTGCCAGCAGCAACTCAGATACGCAGTATTTT.

CDR3 sequence reads: CASSTTGGVGTEAFF. As DNA, the CDR3 is TGTGCCAGCAGTACCACGGGGGGGGTTGGAACTGAAGCTTTCTTT. The chain joins TRBV6-5 to TRBJ1-1; a possible D gene is TRBD1 (5 bases). CDR1 is MNHEY and CDR2 is SVGAGI in the germline V gene. The CDR3 loop spans 15 amino acids. V was trimmed by 5 bases and J by 5 bases, leaving 18 bases between them.

The chain has TRBV6-5 and TRBJ2-3, with 9 bases lining up with TRBD1. The V gene's germline CDR1 is MNHEY and CDR2 SVGAGI. J was trimmed by 4 bases and V by 6 bases; bases with no gene match: 8. This CDR3 comprises 15 residues. CDR3 in DNA: TGTGCCAGCAGAACCGGGACAGGGTTTTCAGATACGCAGTATTTT. Protein product: CASRTGTGFSDTQYF.

The CDR3 is CASRYRVETTAYGYTF. DNA of the CDR3: TGTGCCAGCCGATACAGGGTAGAAACGACTGCGTATGGCTACACCTTC. V gene TRBV2 combines with J gene TRBJ1-2; a weak D match, TRBD1 (6 bases). The CDR3 spans 16 residues. The V end was cut by 8 bases, the J end by 5 bases, with 24 bases between. CDR1 SNHLY and CDR2 FYNNEI come from the germline V gene. Full variable domain (remainder filled in from reference TRBV2 and TRBJ1-2): EPEVTQTPSHQVTQMGQEVILRCVPISNHLYFYWYRQILGQKVEFLVSFYNNEISEKSEIFDDQFSVERPDGSNFTLKIRSTKLEDSAMYFCASRYRVETTAYGYTFGSGTRLTVV.

The gene calls are TRBV27 and TRBJ2-5; TRBD1 agrees at 7 bases. The assigned J gene may be wrong: the sequence end matches TRBJ2-7 better. The CDR3 spans 14 residues. Germline lookup yields CDR1 MNHEY and CDR2 SMNVEV (reference sequence). CDR3 protein: CASSLSSAGGEQYF. CDR3 bases: TGTGCCAGCAGTTTATCTTCGGCAGGGGGCGAGCAGTACTTC.

The J gene is TRBJ1-1, the V gene TRBV6-1; 8 positions match TRBD1. The CDR3 extends over 12 amino acids. CDR1 and CDR2 (germline): MNHNS, SASEGT. J gave up 10 bases and V 0 bases, and 1 base lay outside the gene matches. CDR3 bases: TGTGCCAGCAGTGAAGCGACAGGGGTAGCTTTCTTT. This translates into CASSEATGVAFF.

This clone was recorded a few times. The CDR3 loop is CASSSVWGSFTEQYF. CDR3 sequence (DNA): TGTGCCAGCTCTAGCGTCTGGGGCTCCTTTACAGAGCAGTACTTC. The V and J genes are TRBV6-1 and TRBJ2-7, with D possibly matching TRBD2 (6 bases). Germline CDR1 reads MNHNS; CDR2 reads SASEGT. Between the trimmed V and J ends, which lost 8 bases and 7 bases, there was a span of 24 bases. The CDR3 has 15 amino acids.

The chain has TRBV29-1 and TRBJ2-7; D might be TRBD1 (6 bases). Trimming removed 4 bases from V and 3 bases from J, with 10 bases in between. CDR1 is SQVTM and CDR2 is ANQGSEA in the germline V gene. The CDR3 covers 12 residues. In DNA form, the CDR3 reads TGCAGCGTTGCAGGGGTAGGCTACGAGCAGTACTTC. Encoded protein: CSVAGVGYEQYF.

CDR3 residues: CASSLGQGVGYTF. CDR3 DNA sequence: TGTGCCAGCAGCTTGGGTCAGGGCGTCGGCTACACCTTC. The chain links TRBV5-6 to TRBJ1-2, with D maybe TRBD1 (5 bases). The CDR3 covers 13 residues. With 0 bases removed from V and 8 bases from J, the gap between germline ends came to 11 bases. Germline V gene data show CDR1 as SGHDT and CDR2 as YYEEEE.

This rearrangement joins TRBV6-1 to TRBJ2-7; TRBD1 matches 10 bases. Germline values: CDR1 MNHNS, CDR2 SASEGT. CDR3 length: 12 amino acids. V lost 7 bases to trimming and J lost 6 bases; unmatched junction nucleotides: 3. CDR3 bases: TGTGCCAGCAACGGACAGGGGGGCGAGCAGTACTTC. Residues: CASNGQGGEQYF.

With respect to this clone: A junction end diverges from the germline sequence, so it may reflect a read error. The J gene is TRBJ1-2, the V gene TRBV6-1; TRBD1 aligns across 8 bases. The CDR3 is made up of 13 amino acids. Germline V CDR1 and CDR2: MNHNS, SASEGT. The CDR3 nucleotides are TGTGCCAGCAGTGCCCGGGGACAGGCTGGCTACGCCTTC. Translation gives CASSARGQAGYAF.

This chain links TRBV29-1 with TRBJ2-5; 9 bases are a match to TRBD2. The length of the CDR3 is 14 residues. Unmatched junction bases numbered 9, after V lost 3 bases and J lost 7 bases. Germline V gene data show CDR1 as SQVTM and CDR2 as ANQGSEA. The DNA for the CDR3 is TGCAGCGTTGAGCGGGGGGGGCGGCGCGGGACCCAGTACTTC. Translated, it gives CSVERGGRRGTQYF.

This clone was seen just once. This chain joins TRBV7-9 and TRBJ2-5, with D possibly being TRBD2 (6 bases). With 1 base removed from V and 11 bases from J, the gap between germline ends came to 14 bases. The germline gives CDR1 SEHNR, CDR2 FQNEAQ (reference sequence). This CDR3 comprises 13 residues. CDR3 residues: CASSLDPRDWQYF. CDR3 DNA sequence: TGTGCCAGCAGCTTAGACCCTAGGGACTGGCAGTACTTC.

The chain links TRBV15 to TRBJ1-2; no firm D call. V lost 3 bases and J 5 bases, leaving 16 bases between the germline ends. Germline V gives CDR1 LNHNV, CDR2 YYDKDF (reference sequence). The CDR3 has 15 residues. This chain's CDR3 is CATSRSPLVDYGYTF. The CDR3 DNA is TGTGCCACCAGCAGGAGCCCCCTGGTAGATTATGGCTACACCTTC.

The chain has TRBV14 and TRBJ2-5; 11 positions match TRBD1. The end of the DNA is better explained by TRBJ2-7, so the J call may be wrong. In germline, CDR1 is SGHDN, CDR2 FVKESK. The CDR3 consists of 15 residues. CDR3 protein: CASSRLGTGGYEQYF. CDR3 nucleotide sequence: TGTGCCAGCAGCCGCTTGGGGACAGGGGGCTACGAGCAGTACTTC.

The chain combines TRBV6-6 with TRBJ1-1, with D possibly matching TRBD1 (6 bases). This CDR3 has 13 amino acids. The V end was cut by 2 bases, the J end by 4 bases, with 8 bases between. Germline CDR1 reads MNHNY; CDR2 reads SVGAGI (reference sequence). DNA for the CDR3: TGTGCCAGCAGTTACATCAGGGGCACTGAAGCTTTCTTT. This gives the protein CASSYIRGTEAFF.

A note on this clone: Within the sample, other DNA sequences also encode this same CDR3. The chain combines TRBV2 with TRBJ2-1; D remains unclear. The V gene lost 10 bases and the J gene lost 1 base, with 5 bases spanning the gap. Germline CDR1 SNHLY, CDR2 FYNNEI. This CDR3 contains 11 residues. The DNA of the CDR3 is TGTGCCACTAGTTCCTACAATGAGCAGTTCTTC. This gives the protein CATSSYNEQFF.

V gene TRBV28 combines with J gene TRBJ2-7, with a tentative D call TRBD2 (7 bases). This CDR3 is built from 14 residues. Between the trimmed V and J ends, which lost 5 bases and 5 bases, there was a span of 16 bases. The germline V gene has CDR1 MDHEN and CDR2 SYDVKM. CDR3 coding DNA: TGTGCCAGCAGTCGCCGACGGGGGGCTCACGAGCAGTACTTC. It specifies CASSRRRGAHEQYF.